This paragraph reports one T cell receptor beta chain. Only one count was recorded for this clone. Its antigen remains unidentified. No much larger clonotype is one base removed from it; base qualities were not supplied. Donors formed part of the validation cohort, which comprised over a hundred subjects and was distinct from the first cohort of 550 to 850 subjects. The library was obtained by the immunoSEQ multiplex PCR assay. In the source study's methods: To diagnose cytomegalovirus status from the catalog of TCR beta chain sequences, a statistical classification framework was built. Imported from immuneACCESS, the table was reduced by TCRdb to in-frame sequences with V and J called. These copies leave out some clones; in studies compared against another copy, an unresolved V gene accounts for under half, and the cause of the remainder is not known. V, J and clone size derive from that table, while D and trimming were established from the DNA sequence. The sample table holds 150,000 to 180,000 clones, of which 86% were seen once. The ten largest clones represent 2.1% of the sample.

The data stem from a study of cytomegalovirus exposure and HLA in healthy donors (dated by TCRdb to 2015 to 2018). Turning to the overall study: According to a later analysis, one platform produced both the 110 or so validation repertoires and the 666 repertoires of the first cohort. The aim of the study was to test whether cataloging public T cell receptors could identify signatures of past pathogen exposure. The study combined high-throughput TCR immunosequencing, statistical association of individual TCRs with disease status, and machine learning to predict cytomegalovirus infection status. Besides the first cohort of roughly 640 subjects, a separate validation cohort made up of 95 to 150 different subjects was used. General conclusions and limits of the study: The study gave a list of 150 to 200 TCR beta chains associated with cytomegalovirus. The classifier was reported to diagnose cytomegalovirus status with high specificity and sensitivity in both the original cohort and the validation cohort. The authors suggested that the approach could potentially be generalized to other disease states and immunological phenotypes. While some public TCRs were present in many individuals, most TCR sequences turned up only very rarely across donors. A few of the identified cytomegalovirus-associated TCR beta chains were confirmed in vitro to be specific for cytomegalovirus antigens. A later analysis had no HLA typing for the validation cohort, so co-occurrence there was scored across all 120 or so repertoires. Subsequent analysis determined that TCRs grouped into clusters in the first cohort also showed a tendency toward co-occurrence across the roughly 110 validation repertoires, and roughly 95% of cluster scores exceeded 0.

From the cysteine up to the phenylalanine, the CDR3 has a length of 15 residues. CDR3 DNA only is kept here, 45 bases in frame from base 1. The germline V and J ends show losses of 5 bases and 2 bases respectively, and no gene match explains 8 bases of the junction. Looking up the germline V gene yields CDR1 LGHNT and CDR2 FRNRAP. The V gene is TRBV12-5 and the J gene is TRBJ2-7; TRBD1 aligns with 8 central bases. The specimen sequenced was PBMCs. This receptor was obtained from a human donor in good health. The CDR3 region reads CASGPSGQVTYEQYF. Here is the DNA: TGTGCTAGTGGTCCATCGGGACAGGTGACCTACGAGCAGTACTTC. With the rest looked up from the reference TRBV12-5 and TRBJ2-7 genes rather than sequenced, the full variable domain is DARVTQTPRHKVTEMGQEVTMRCQPILGHNTVFWYRQTMMQGLELLAYFRNRAPLDDSGMPKDRFSAEMPDATLATLKIQPSEPRDSAVYFCASGPSGQVTYEQYFGPGTRLTVT.